Below are 7 T cell receptor beta chains sequenced from a single sample in a study of Ad26.COV2.S vaccination and SARS-CoV-2 variants. Sample treatment: about 20 received Ad26.COV2.S at low or high dose, single or two shots; about five received placebo; per-sample allocation not given. Day 63 after the first vaccine or placebo injection was the time point for sampling. Method: immunoSEQ multiplex PCR; TCRdb's copy keeps in-frame clones and lacks some. Among 400,000 to 450,000 clones, about 92% were seen once, and the ten largest hold roughly 4%. The sample consisted of peripheral blood, taken in a trial of Ad26.COV2.S vaccine versus placebo. These receptor sequences come from a person aged 18 to 59 who received the Ad26.COV2.S COVID-19 vaccine or a placebo.

The chain carries TRBV7-6 and TRBJ2-7, with D hard to call. V lost 1 base and J lost 4, with 11 bases in between. CDR1 and CDR2 from the germline V gene are SGHVS and FNYEAQ. CDR3 length equals 14 residues. The CDR3 sequence is CASSLDDEGYEQYF. In DNA, the CDR3 is TGTGCCAGCAGCTTAGATGATGAAGGGTACGAGCAGTACTTC.

V gene TRBV9 combines with J gene TRBJ2-3, with 8 bases matching TRBD2. Trimming at V came to 0 bases and at J to 2 bases, leaving 8 bases not matched to a gene. The CDR3 extends over 17 amino acids. CDR1 is SGDLS and CDR2 is YYNGEE in the germline V gene. CDR3 in amino acids: CASSVGPSGSTTDTQYF. In nucleotides, the CDR3 is TGTGCCAGCAGCGTAGGACCAAGCGGGAGCACCACAGATACGCAGTATTTT.

The chain employs TRBV6-7 and TRBJ1-5, with D uncertain. TRBV6-7 is filed as an ORF, its function uncertain. V was cut by 0 bases and J by 4 bases, with 13 bases left in between. The CDR3 spans 16 residues. CDR3 bases: TGTGCCAGCAGTTACTCATTTGTACGGATAAATCAGCCCCAGCATTTT. Amino acid sequence: CASSYSFVRINQPQHF.

This clone was found a few times. The chain recombines TRBV25-1 with TRBJ1-2, with 7 bases aligning to TRBD1. The CDR3 has 15 amino acids. Germline CDR1 and CDR2: MGHDK and SYGVNS. V shed 6 bases and J 2 bases; nucleotides not matched to a gene: 9. The CDR3: CASRGGRQGNYGYTF. CDR3 nucleotides: TGTGCCAGCAGGGGCGGCCGACAGGGCAACTATGGCTACACCTTC.

The V gene is TRBV28, the J gene TRBJ2-7, with 8 bases identical to TRBD2. Germline V lookup: CDR1 MDHEN, CDR2 SYDVKM. The J segment lost 3 bases and the V segment lost 2 bases, leaving 9 bases of the junction unmatched. The CDR3 sequence is 16 residues long. Here the CDR3 reads CASSLALAETHYEQYF. The CDR3 nucleotides read TGTGCCAGCAGTTTAGCACTAGCGGAGACCCACTACGAGCAGTACTTC.

The chain is built from TRBV25-1 and TRBJ2-1, with D unresolved. Trimming left V 3 bases short and J 4 bases short, with 13 bases between. The germline gives CDR1 MGHDK, CDR2 SYGVNS. This CDR3 is built from 15 residues. Written as DNA, the CDR3 is TGTGCCAGCAGTGACTCGACCCAGTTTTACAATGAGCAGTTCTTC. Translating it yields CASSDSTQFYNEQFF.

This clone was seen ten or more times. This chain connects TRBV5-1 to TRBJ2-1; D not resolved. CDR1 is SGHRS and CDR2 is YFSETQ in the germline V gene. This CDR3 contains 15 residues. V shed 1 base and J shed 5 bases, with 13 bases lying between them. The CDR3 spells CASSLSGPPNNEQFF. The CDR3 nucleotides read TGCGCCAGCAGCTTGTCCGGGCCGCCGAACAATGAGCAGTTCTTC.